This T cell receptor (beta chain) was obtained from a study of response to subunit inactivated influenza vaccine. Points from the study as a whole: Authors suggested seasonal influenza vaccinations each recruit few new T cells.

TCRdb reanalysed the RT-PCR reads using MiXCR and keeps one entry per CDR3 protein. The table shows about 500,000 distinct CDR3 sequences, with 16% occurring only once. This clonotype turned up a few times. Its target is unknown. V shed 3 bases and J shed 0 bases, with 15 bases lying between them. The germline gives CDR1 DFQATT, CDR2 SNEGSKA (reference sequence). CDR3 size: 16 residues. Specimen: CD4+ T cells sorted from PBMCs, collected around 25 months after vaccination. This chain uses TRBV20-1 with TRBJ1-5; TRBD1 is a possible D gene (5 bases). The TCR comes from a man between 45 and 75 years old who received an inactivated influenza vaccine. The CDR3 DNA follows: TGCAGTGCTAGTAGGTCGTGGCAGGGTAGCAATCAGCCCCAGCATTTT. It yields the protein CSASRSWQGSNQPQHF.